The 23 T cell receptor beta chains below come from one sample, sequenced in a study of T cells in women clearing cervical HPV infection. Sequenced by immunoSEQ multiplex PCR; TCRdb stores in-frame clones only, minus some. The sample has about 48,000 clones. Sequencing was done on a sample of blood buffy coat. Source of these receptors: a woman aged 18-70 years with a cervical HPV16 infection that either progressed to CIN3+ or cleared (not recorded which).

As to this clone: The DNA ends 3 residues before the CDR3 does, and the rest of the CDR3 is filled in from the germline J gene. The V and J genes are TRBV5-1 and TRBJ2-7; the D gene is possibly TRBD2 (5 bases). The V gene's germline CDR1 is SGHRS and CDR2 YFSETQ. This CDR3 region has 16 residues. V shed 0 bases and J shed 1 base, with 14 bases lying between them. The CDR3 spells CASSLVRGQPSYEQYF. Partial CDR3 DNA: TGCGCCAGCAGCTTGGTGAGAGGGCAGCCTTCCTACGAG.

Turning to this clone: With the read ending 3 residues before the CDR3 end, the germline J gene is used to fill in that end. The V and J genes are TRBV5-1 and TRBJ2-1; D may be TRBD1 (6 bases). Germline V CDR1 and CDR2: SGHRS, YFSETQ. V lost 4 bases, J lost 7 bases, and 12 bases lay in between. The CDR3 contains 13 residues. The CDR3 sequence: CASSISQGNEQFF. The CDR3 bases that were read are TGCGCCAGCAGCATCTCTCAGGGGAATGAG. Full variable domain (remainder filled in from reference TRBV5-1 and TRBJ2-1): KAGVTQTPRYLIKTRGQQVTLSCSPISGHRSVSWYQQTPGQGLQFLFEYFSETQRNKGNFPGRFSGRQFSNSRSEMNVSTLELGDSALYLCASSISQGNEQFFGPGTRLTVL.

As concerns this clone: The observed sequence ends 3 residues before the CDR3 terminus, with the missing tail filled in from the germline J gene. V usage is TRBV10-3 and J usage is TRBJ2-7; 10 bases match TRBD2. The length of the CDR3 is 17 residues. V was clipped by 0 bases and J by 4 bases; unmatched bases: 9. Germline values: CDR1 ENHRY, CDR2 SYGVKD. Here the CDR3 reads CAISESSSSGSLYEQYF. Partial CDR3 DNA: TGTGCCATCAGTGAGTCGAGCTCTAGCGGGAGTTTGTACGAG.

As for this clone: The read halts 3 residues ahead of the CDR3 end, with the missing end drawn from the germline J gene. The genes are TRBV20-1 and TRBJ1-1; D gene unclear. V was trimmed by 6 bases and J by 1 base, leaving 9 bases between them. Germline V CDR1 and CDR2: DFQATT, SNEGSKA (reference sequence). The CDR3 sequence is 12 residues long. CDR3 loop: CSAATGNTEAFF. Incomplete CDR3 DNA: TGCAGTGCCGCCACGGGGAACACTGAA.

With respect to this clone: The missing CDR3 end, 3 residues past where the read stops, is filled in from the germline J gene. The rearrangement uses TRBV28 and TRBJ1-5; TRBD1 agrees at 7 bases. Trimming removed 6 bases from V and 3 bases from J; junction bases left unmatched: 8. The CDR3 has 15 amino acids. CDR1 and CDR2 from the germline V gene are MDHEN and SYDVKM. The DNA read from the CDR3 is TGTGCCAGCAGGCCCGGGACAGCTTACAATCAGCCC. It specifies CASRPGTAYNQP. The full CDR3 protein reads CASRPGTAYNQPQHF.

Comments on this clone: The read ends 3 residues early relative to the CDR3; the germline J gene fills the gap. The rearrangement links TRBV5-1 to TRBJ1-1, with D maybe TRBD1 (6 bases). The germline V and J ends were trimmed by 0 bases and 0 bases, with 9 bases remaining between them. Germline CDR1 SGHRS, CDR2 YFSETQ. The CDR3 is 15 residues long. CDR3 bases read: TGCGCCAGCAGCTTGGATAGGGGGATGAACACTGAA. It is translated as CASSLDRGMNTE. From start to end, the CDR3 is CASSLDRGMNTEAFF.

A remark on this clone: The observed sequence ends 3 residues before the CDR3 terminus, with the missing tail filled in from the germline J gene. This sequence joins TRBV5-1 and TRBJ1-6; 9 bases are a match to TRBD1. In germline, CDR1 is SGHRS, CDR2 YFSETQ. V lost 3 bases and J lost 5; bases outside the gene matches: 9. The CDR3 sequence is 17 residues long. CDR3 amino acids: CASSWGDRVIDNSPLHF. CDR3 DNA (partial): TGCGCCAGCAGCTGGGGGGACAGGGTAATAGATAATTCACCC.

Its frequency marks this clone as medium-sized (0.01 to 0.1%). The CDR3 is cut off 3 residues early in the read; its end comes from the germline J gene. The rearrangement uses TRBV7-6 and TRBJ2-5; D call uncertain. The CDR3 spans 12 residues. V lost 4 bases to trimming and J lost 1 base, with 4 bases between them. CDR1 and CDR2 from the germline V gene are SGHVS and FNYEAQ. The CDR3: CASSSLQETQYF. The CDR3 bases that were read are TGTGCCAGCAGCTCTCTCCAAGAGACC.

A note on this clone: The read ends 3 residues shy of where the CDR3 ends; the end is completed using the germline J gene. The chain uses TRBV6-1 and TRBJ2-6, with a possible D match to TRBD1 (5 bases). Per germline, CDR1 MNHNS and CDR2 SASEGT. The CDR3 is made up of 16 amino acids. Trimming removed 4 bases at V and 2 bases at J, with 12 bases between. Incomplete CDR3 DNA: TGTGCCAGCAGTGGAATCTGGGGCGCTGGGGCCAACGTC. It translates to CASSGIWGAGANV. The full CDR3 is CASSGIWGAGANVLTF.

About this clone itself: The CDR3 end falls 3 residues outside the read, so it is completed with the germline J gene. This chain uses TRBV2 with TRBJ2-7, with 8 bases lining up with TRBD1. The CDR3 length is 17 residues. With V trimmed by 9 bases and J by 6 bases, 22 bases remained unmatched. The germline CDR1 and CDR2 sequences are SNHLY and FYNNEI. The DNA read from the CDR3 is TGTGCCAGACAGATTCACCAGGGGGCCGGACTTGGAGGCGAG. This sequence encodes CARQIHQGAGLGGE. The entire CDR3 protein is CARQIHQGAGLGGEQYF.

About this clone: From the germline J gene comes the end of the CDR3, since the read stops 3 residues before it. The rearrangement joins TRBV19 to TRBJ1-6; 9 nucleotides agree with TRBD1. Looked up from germline, CDR1 is LNHDA and CDR2 is SQIVND (reference sequence). V lost 6 bases to trimming and J lost 9 bases; unmatched junction nucleotides: 12. The CDR3 loop spans 16 amino acids. CDR3 in amino acids: CASSEQGAGVTSPLHF. The covered CDR3 bases are TGTGCCAGTAGCGAACAGGGGGCCGGTGTGACTTCACCC.

As regards this clone: The read halts 3 residues ahead of the CDR3 end, with the missing end drawn from the germline J gene. This chain joins TRBV7-9 and TRBJ2-7, with TRBD1 identical over 9 bases. The CDR3 is made up of 14 amino acids. The trim removed 3 bases at V and 2 bases at J, leaving 2 bases unmatched. CDR1 and CDR2 (germline): SEHNR, FQNEAQ (reference sequence). CDR3 loop: CASSFGTGTYEQYF. The CDR3 bases that were read are TGTGCCAGCAGCTTCGGGACAGGGACCTACGAG.

In regard to this clone: From the germline J gene comes the end of the CDR3, since the read stops 3 residues before it. The chain recombines TRBV20-1 with TRBJ2-7; 7 positions match TRBD1. The CDR3 sequence is 13 residues long. The germline V gene encodes CDR1 DFQATT and CDR2 SNEGSKA (reference sequence). The V segment lost 6 bases and the J segment 0 bases; nucleotides outside the gene matches: 5. CDR3 region: CSAPTGSSYEQYF. CDR3 DNA, as far as it was read: TGCAGTGCGCCGACAGGGAGCTCCTACGAG.

Turning to this clone: The read finishes 3 residues shy of the CDR3 end, and the germline J gene is used to complete it. This sequence joins TRBV20-1 and TRBJ2-7, with 8 bases that match TRBD1. The V and J ends lost 3 bases and 5 bases, in that order; junction bases with no gene match: 12. Germline CDR1 reads DFQATT; CDR2 reads SNEGSKA (reference sequence). This CDR3 region has 15 residues. CDR3 amino acids: CSASLRTGRGNEQYF. The CDR3 DNA, read in part, is TGCAGTGCTAGTCTTCGGACAGGGAGAGGGAACGAG.

With regard to this clone: The sequenced fragment ends 3 residues before the CDR3 boundary, so the rest is inferred from the germline J gene. V usage is TRBV2 and J usage is TRBJ1-1; 12 nucleotides line up with TRBD1. V was pared by 5 bases and J by 0 bases, with 4 bases of the junction left unmatched. The CDR3 spans 16 residues. Germline values: CDR1 SNHLY, CDR2 FYNNEI. The CDR3 is CASSPGQGAMNTEAFF. The CDR3 bases that were read are TGTGCCAGCAGTCCGGGACAGGGGGCCATGAACACTGAA.

As for this clone: The CDR3 goes on 3 residues after the read ends, and that part is filled in from the germline J gene. The chain carries TRBV19 and TRBJ2-5; 8 nucleotides align to TRBD2. The ends lost 6 bases at V and 2 bases at J; junction bases unmatched: 11. Germline values: CDR1 LNHDA, CDR2 SQIVND (reference sequence). CDR3 length: 16 amino acids. The covered CDR3 bases are TGTGCCAGTAGCGGACGTTCCGGGACTAGACAAGAGACC. Its translation is CASSGRSGTRQET. The CDR3 reads in full as CASSGRSGTRQETQYF.

On this clone itself: The CDR3 end falls 3 residues outside the read, so it is completed with the germline J gene. The chain carries TRBV7-9 and TRBJ2-7; a weak D match, TRBD1 (5 bases). CDR1 and CDR2 from the germline V gene are SEHNR and FQNEAQ (reference sequence). Trimming stripped 2 bases from V and 3 bases from J, with 8 bases between. CDR3 size: 13 residues. The CDR3 DNA, read in part, is TGTGCCAGCAGCTTAACAGGCAACTACGAG. Amino acids: CASSLTGNYE. The whole CDR3 sequence is CASSLTGNYEQYF. The full variable domain, completed using reference TRBV7-9 and TRBJ2-7, is DTGVSQNPRHKITKRGQNVTFRCDPISEHNRLYWYRQTLGQGPEFLTYFQNEAQLEKSRLLSDRFSAERPKGSFSTLEIQRTEQGDSAMYLCASSLTGNYEQYFGPGTRLTVT.

Note on this clone: Read data end 3 residues before the CDR3 end; the end is taken from the germline J gene. This rearrangement joins TRBV28 to TRBJ1-4, with 7 bases matching TRBD1. The V segment lost 2 bases and the J segment 7 bases; nucleotides outside the gene matches: 4. The CDR3 consists of 14 residues. From germline, CDR1 is MDHEN and CDR2 SYDVKM. This CDR3 reads CASSLRGLGEKLFF. The part of the CDR3 DNA that was read is TGTGCCAGCAGTTTAAGGGGGCTCGGTGAAAAA.

Comment on this clone: From the germline J gene comes the end of the CDR3, since the read stops 3 residues before it. J is TRBJ2-3 and V is TRBV5-1, with D perhaps TRBD2 (5 bases). Germline V gene sequence: CDR1 SGHRS, CDR2 YFSETQ. V was trimmed by 6 bases and J by 1 base, leaving 15 bases between them. CDR3 length: 15 amino acids. CDR3 amino acids: CASTGEGLGTDTQYF. The covered CDR3 bases are TGCGCCAGCACCGGGGAAGGGTTAGGCACAGATACG.

In regard to this clone: The read ends 3 residues before the CDR3 terminus; that terminus is restored from the germline J gene. The chain links TRBV7-8 to TRBJ1-2; D possibly corresponds to TRBD1 (6 bases). The CDR3 is made up of 14 amino acids. Per the germline V gene, CDR1 is SGHVS and CDR2 is FQNEAQ. The DNA read from the CDR3 is TGTGCCAGCAGCTTAGAGGCAGGGGTCGAGGGC. Encoded protein: CASSLEAGVEG. The entire CDR3 reads CASSLEAGVEGYTF.

As regards this clone: The read falls 3 residues short of the CDR3 end, and the missing part is taken from the germline J gene. This rearrangement joins TRBV20-1 to TRBJ2-5, with 11 bases fitting TRBD2. Germline loops: CDR1 DFQATT, CDR2 SNEGSKA (reference sequence). The trim removed 5 bases at V and 1 base at J, leaving 9 bases unmatched. This CDR3 is 16 amino acids long. This CDR3 reads CSAGRGLAGSQETQYF. Partial CDR3 DNA: TGCAGTGCTGGACGAGGACTAGCGGGCTCCCAAGAGACC.

As concerns this clone: The CDR3 goes on 3 residues after the read ends, and that part is filled in from the germline J gene. The gene calls are TRBV2 and TRBJ2-1; D gene ambiguous. Germline loops: CDR1 SNHLY, CDR2 FYNNEI. The CDR3 runs to 12 residues. V lost 4 bases to trimming and J lost 7 bases, with 8 bases between them. CDR3 DNA, as far as it was read: TGTGCCAGCAGTGTTTCCGGGAATGAG. Its protein product is CASSVSGNE. The full CDR3 protein is CASSVSGNEQFF.

As to this clone: The CDR3 end falls 3 residues outside the read, so it is completed with the germline J gene. The chain uses TRBV6-1 and TRBJ1-6; D is uncertain. V lost 1 base and J 10 bases, leaving 14 bases between the germline ends. This CDR3 comprises 15 residues. Germline V CDR1 and CDR2: MNHNS, SASEGT. CDR3 sequence: CASSEVSALGSPLHF. CDR3 DNA, as far as it was read: TGTGCCAGCAGTGAAGTTTCGGCCTTGGGCTCACCC.